This T cell receptor (beta chain) was identified during a study of neoadjuvant anti-PD-1 for oral cavity cancer. The repertoire was sequenced with immunoSEQ multiplex PCR; TCRdb's copy has only in-frame clones and lacks some. The sample lists about 42,000 clones, about 76% occurring once. This sample's time point: after neoadjuvant nivolumab, at surgical resection. The CDR3 is made up of 16 amino acids. With 0 bases clipped from V and 4 bases from J, the junction kept 2 bases outside the gene matches. Looked up from germline, CDR1 is SGHRS and CDR2 is YFSETQ. The specimen comprised PBMCs, sampled after nivolumab (anti-PD-1) treatment. The receptor comes from a person aged 35 to 85 with oral cavity squamous cell carcinoma. The V gene is TRBV5-1, the J gene TRBJ2-5; 14 positions agree with TRBD2. CDR3 bases: TGCGCCAGCAGCTTGGAAGGACTAGCGGGAGGAGAGACCCAGTACTTC. Residues: CASSLEGLAGGETQYF.